This T cell receptor (beta chain) derives from a study of blood T cell repertoires in COVID-19. About the study: Samples came from the United States, Italy and Spain, spanning acute and convalescent COVID-19. T cells, B-cell-depleted T cells, or PBMCs provided the cDNA or gDNA that served as material.

Those who participated ranged in age from roughly 18 to 90 years and resided in around 22 US areas. Original analysis: Amplification with reference gene primers provided the estimates of nucleated cell counts. Sequenced by immunoSEQ multiplex PCR; TCRdb stores in-frame clones only, minus some. That table is the source of V, J and clone size, and D and trimming were worked out from the DNA. The sample gives over 250,000 clones, around 87% of which show up once; about 5.7% is in the top ten. V was clipped by 0 bases and J by 6 bases, with 12 bases between them. The CDR3 consists of 15 residues. In germline, CDR1 is SGHTA, CDR2 FQGNSA.

This receptor was obtained from a woman aged 25 to 45 who had recovered from COVID-19. Sequencing input: PBMCs or T cells enriched from blood (not recorded which). The chain uses TRBV7-2 and TRBJ1-5; D is possibly TRBD1 (6 bases). The DNA of the CDR3 is TGTGCCAGCAGCTTAGCTTGGACAGAGAGTCAGCCCCAGCATTTT. Amino acids: CASSLAWTESQPQHF.